This passage covers 23 T cell receptor beta chains from one sample sequenced in a study of T cell responses to AZD1222 COVID-19 vaccine. Generated by immunoSEQ multiplex PCR, the TCRdb table keeps only in-frame clones and is missing some. The table lists approximately 85,000 clones, 80% to 90% of them singletons. Sequenced material: peripheral blood, taken on day 0 of AZD1222 vaccination. All receptors come from an adult in good health.

The CDR3 is CASSLGQGTYTGELFF. The CDR3 DNA follows: TGTGCCAGCAGCCTTGGACAGGGGACCTACACCGGGGAGCTGTTTTTT. V usage is TRBV7-8 and J usage is TRBJ2-2; 9 bases map to TRBD1. The CDR3 contains 16 residues. The V gene's germline CDR1 is SGHVS and CDR2 FQNEAQ. V dropped 5 bases and J dropped 3; count of bases not matched to a gene: 7. Full variable domain (missing parts from reference TRBV7-8 and TRBJ2-2): GAGVSQSPRYKVAKRGQDVALRCDPISGHVSLFWYQQALGQGPEFLTYFQNEAQLDKSGLPSDRFFAERPEGSVSTLKIQRTQQEDSAVYLCASSLGQGTYTGELFFGEGSRLTVL.

The chain carries TRBV18 and TRBJ1-2; D call uncertain. Germline loops: CDR1 KGHSH, CDR2 LQKENI. V lost 0 bases and J lost 6, with 11 bases in between. There are 14 residues in the CDR3. Written as DNA, the CDR3 is TGTGCCAGCTCACCACCGCGAGTCGGGGATGGCTACACCTTC. Translation gives CASSPPRVGDGYTF. The full variable domain, completed using reference TRBV18 and TRBJ1-2, is NAGVMQNPRHLVRRRGQEARLRCSPMKGHSHVYWYRQLPEEGLKFMVYLQKENIIDESGMPKERFSAEFPKEGPSILRIQQVVRGDSAAYFCASSPPRVGDGYTFGSGTRLTVV.

V and J are TRBV7-9 and TRBJ1-1, with a possible D match to TRBD1 (6 bases). V lost 1 base to trimming and J lost 6 bases, with 15 bases between them. The length of the CDR3 is 15 residues. CDR1 and CDR2 (germline): SEHNR, FQNEAQ (reference sequence). CDR3 DNA sequence: TGTGCCAGCAGCTTAGGGGGGGCGCGTATCTCTGAAGCTTTCTTT. Its protein is CASSLGGARISEAFF.

This rearrangement joins TRBV7-9 to TRBJ1-1; a weak D match, TRBD1 (5 bases). The ends were cut back, 3 bases at V and 6 bases at J, with 17 bases in the middle. Germline CDR1 SEHNR, CDR2 FQNEAQ (reference sequence). This CDR3 is 15 amino acids long. In nucleotides, the CDR3 is TGTGCCAGCAGCTTGCCGAAATTTGGGACCGCTGAAGCTTTCTTT. It encodes CASSLPKFGTAEAFF.

The J gene is TRBJ2-7, the V gene TRBV3-1 (or the pseudogene TRBV3-2); TRBD1 might be the D (5 bases). The germline V gene encodes CDR1 LGHDT and CDR2 YNNKEL (reference sequence). V dropped 4 bases and J dropped 1 base, with 11 bases sitting between them. This CDR3 spans 14 amino acids. CDR3 sequence reads: CASSLRQGSYEQYF. CDR3 nucleotides: TGTGCCAGCAGCCTACGGCAGGGATCCTACGAGCAGTACTTC.

V gene TRBV27 combines with J gene TRBJ1-2, with 7 bases identical to TRBD1. The V segment lost 8 bases and the J segment 0 bases; nucleotides outside the gene matches: 3. The CDR3 sequence is 13 residues long. The germline gives CDR1 MNHEY, CDR2 SMNVEV (reference sequence). The CDR3, as DNA: TGTGCCAGCTTAGGGGGCCCTAACTATGGCTACACCTTC. This gives the protein CASLGGPNYGYTF.

The J gene is TRBJ2-7, the V gene TRBV20-1, with D maybe TRBD1 (5 bases). Trimming shortened V by 3 bases and J by 4 bases, and 10 bases separated the two germline ends. The CDR3 is made up of 12 amino acids. The germline V gene encodes CDR1 DFQATT and CDR2 SNEGSKA (reference sequence). For the CDR3, the DNA is TGCAGTGCTAGTTTGGGGCTTTACGAGCAGTACTTC. Protein: CSASLGLYEQYF.

The chain is built from TRBV7-5 and TRBJ2-3; the D call TRBD2 from the table was never checked on the DNA. TRBV7-5 counts as a pseudogene. CDR3 length: 14 residues. CDR3 in amino acids: CARRNRLDLDTQYF. The DNA of the CDR3 is TGTGCCAGAAGAAACCGGTTGGACTTAGATACGCAGTATTTT.

The chain has TRBV5-1 and TRBJ1-2; 7 bases fit TRBD1. J lost 7 bases, V lost 4 bases, and 1 base had no gene match. The length of the CDR3 is 11 residues. Germline CDR1 and CDR2: SGHRS and YFSETQ. The CDR3 sequence: CASSRGLGYTF. CDR3 coding DNA: TGCGCCAGCAGCAGGGGGCTTGGCTACACCTTC.

This clone has a handful of counts. V is TRBV15 and J is TRBJ2-5; 9 bases align to TRBD2. The length of the CDR3 is 15 residues. Germline V gene data show CDR1 as LNHNV and CDR2 as YYDKDF (reference sequence). The ends lost 0 bases at V and 4 bases at J; junction bases unmatched: 3. For the CDR3, the DNA is TGTGCCACCAGCAGAGATGGGCGGGAGGGAGAGACCCAGTACTTC. Translation: CATSRDGREGETQYF.

The rearrangement joins TRBV6-2 or TRBV6-3 to TRBJ2-1, with D maybe TRBD2 (6 bases). The ends were cut back, 5 bases at V and 15 bases at J, with 17 bases in the middle. This CDR3 is built from 12 residues. The germline V gene has CDR1 MNHEY and CDR2 SVGEGT. The CDR3, as DNA: TGTGCCAGCAGTCGCGGACTATCATCGCGGTTCTTC. Translated, it gives CASSRGLSSRFF.

This rearrangement joins TRBV19 to TRBJ2-1; D is perhaps TRBD2 (7 bases). The V end lost 7 bases, the J end lost 12 bases, and 25 bases lay between the germline ends. Germline CDR1 LNHDA, CDR2 SQIVND (reference sequence). The length of the CDR3 is 15 residues. CDR3 sequence reads: CASTMGAGARAVQFF. In nucleotides, the CDR3 is TGTGCCAGTACCATGGGGGCGGGGGCGCGGGCGGTGCAGTTCTTC.

The rearrangement links TRBV6-5 to TRBJ2-3; D possibly corresponds to TRBD1 (5 bases). V was cut by 6 bases and J by 6 bases, with 10 bases left in between. The CDR3 spans 12 residues. The germline CDR1 and CDR2 sequences are MNHEY and SVGAGI. The CDR3 here is CASRQWGDTQYF. CDR3 nucleotide sequence: TGTGCCAGCAGACAATGGGGCGATACGCAGTATTTT.

V usage is TRBV7-6 and J usage is TRBJ2-5; 10 nucleotides match TRBD2. V was clipped by 5 bases and J by 4 bases; unmatched bases: 10. The CDR3 has 16 residues. Germline V gene data show CDR1 as SGHVS and CDR2 as FNYEAQ. In nucleotides, the CDR3 is TGTGCCAGCAGCCGTTTTCTAGCGGGAGAGGGAGAGACCCAGTACTTC. Its protein is CASSRFLAGEGETQYF.

The V call is TRBV12-3 or TRBV12-4, the J call TRBJ1-2, with D unclear. Trimming took off 8 bases at V and 8 bases at J, with 12 bases between the two ends. This CDR3 comprises 11 residues. CDR3 region: CASLGSRGYTF. Here the CDR3 DNA reads TGTGCCAGCTTGGGTAGCCGGGGCTACACCTTC.

This clone appeared a single time. This chain links TRBV10-3 with TRBJ1-4; the D gene is possibly TRBD1 (6 bases). The germline V gene encodes CDR1 ENHRY and CDR2 SYGVKD. CDR3 size: 14 residues. V gave up 8 bases and J gave up 7 bases, with 17 bases separating them. CDR3 sequence: CAISPIGGTEKLFF. CDR3 bases: TGTGCCATCTCCCCGATAGGGGGGACTGAAAAACTGTTTTTT.

The chain recombines TRBV5-6 with TRBJ2-1, with 14 bases fitting TRBD2. Germline CDR1 is SGHDT and CDR2 is YYEEEE. V was pared by 4 bases and J by 6 bases, with 9 bases of the junction left unmatched. CDR3 length: 17 residues. In DNA, the CDR3 is TGTGCCAGCAGCCCGCGACCGGGACTAGCGGGAGTCAATGAGCAGTTCTTC. Its protein is CASSPRPGLAGVNEQFF. The whole variable domain, remainder taken from reference TRBV5-6 and TRBJ2-1, is DAGVTQSPTHLIKTRGQQVTLRCSPKSGHDTVSWYQQALGQGPQFIFQYYEEEERQRGNFPDRFSGHQFPNYSSELNVNALLLGDSALYLCASSPRPGLAGVNEQFFGPGTRLTVL.

This clone was seen only a few times. The gene calls are TRBV5-6 and TRBJ2-7; D is ambiguous. CDR1 is SGHDT and CDR2 is YYEEEE in the germline V gene. This CDR3 has 15 amino acids. Trimming left V 2 bases short and J 1 base short, with 13 bases between. Here the CDR3 reads CASSFGTTSSYEQYF. In DNA, the CDR3 is TGTGCCAGCAGCTTCGGCACGACGTCGTCCTACGAGCAGTACTTC.

This clone was seen a single time. The genes are TRBV7-9 and TRBJ2-1; D is undetermined. The CDR3 loop spans 14 amino acids. Germline CDR1 SEHNR, CDR2 FQNEAQ (reference sequence). V lost 3 bases, J lost 6 bases, and 12 bases lay in between. CDR3: CASSFGISANEQFF. CDR3 DNA sequence: TGTGCCAGCAGCTTTGGGATTTCCGCCAATGAGCAGTTCTTC.

This sequence joins TRBV10-3 and TRBJ2-7; D is ambiguous. Germline CDR1 is ENHRY and CDR2 is SYGVKD. V lost 3 bases and J lost 2, with 11 bases in between. CDR3 length: 14 residues. Here the CDR3 reads CAISDRLTTYEQYF. The CDR3 DNA follows: TGTGCCATCAGTGATAGGCTAACCACCTACGAGCAGTACTTC.

The chain uses TRBV19 and TRBJ2-2; D might be TRBD1 (5 bases). The ends were cut back, 7 bases at V and 2 bases at J, with 14 bases in the middle. From germline, CDR1 is LNHDA and CDR2 SQIVND (reference sequence). The length of the CDR3 is 15 residues. CDR3 sequence reads: CASTRQLINTGELFF. CDR3 nucleotides: TGTGCCAGTACCAGACAGCTAATAAACACCGGGGAGCTGTTTTTT.

The chain has TRBV6-2 or TRBV6-3 and TRBJ1-2; D possibly corresponds to TRBD1 (5 bases). V shed 2 bases and J shed 4 bases, with 17 bases lying between them. From germline, CDR1 is MNHEY and CDR2 SVGEGT. The CDR3 covers 16 residues. The CDR3 DNA follows: TGTGCCAGCAGTTACCCCCCCAGACAGCGATTCTATGGCTACACCTTC. Protein: CASSYPPRQRFYGYTF.

This chain joins TRBV4-3 and TRBJ2-3; 9 positions agree with TRBD2. The CDR3 contains 17 residues. V lost 1 base to trimming and J lost 0 bases; unmatched junction nucleotides: 5. Germline V gene data show CDR1 as LGHNA and CDR2 as YSLEER. In DNA, the CDR3 is TGCGCCAGCAGCCAAGGGGTTAGCGGGGGTAGCACAGATACGCAGTATTTT. Translated, it gives CASSQGVSGGSTDTQYF.